What follows are 4 T cell receptor beta chains derived from one specimen sequenced in a study of blood T cells in healthy people across ages. Together with a sample-barcoded 5' primer, a J-beta primer mix was included in a second PCR lasting roughly 6 to 12 cycles. One entry per CDR3 protein, called by TCRdb with MiXCR from the 5' RACE reads. The data hold about 730,000 distinct CDR3 sequences, with roughly 43% observed a single time. The sample consisted of blood. All receptors derive from a woman aged 55 to 70 in good health.

This clonotype was seen a handful of times. The chain links TRBV10-3 to TRBJ2-7; 7 bases fit TRBD1. The CDR3 spans 12 residues. Germline trimming cut 4 bases from V and 4 bases from J; bases unmatched to any gene: 1. The V gene's germline CDR1 is ENHRY and CDR2 SYGVKD. CDR3: CAISGDSYEQYF. Written as DNA, the CDR3 is TGTGCCATCAGTGGGGACAGTTACGAGCAGTACTTC.

The sample holds a few counts of this clonotype. V and J are TRBV18 and TRBJ2-7; D may be TRBD1 or TRBD2 (5 bases each). The germline V and J ends were trimmed by 3 bases and 2 bases, with 17 bases remaining between them. The CDR3 spans 16 residues. Germline V gene sequence: CDR1 KGHSH, CDR2 LQKENI. As DNA, the CDR3 is TGTGCCAGCTCACCCAAGGCTGGGACGAAGGCCTACGAGCAGTACTTC. It specifies CASSPKAGTKAYEQYF.

V usage is TRBV20-1 and J usage is TRBJ2-3; possibly TRBD2 for D (6 bases). CDR3 length equals 14 residues. CDR1 is DFQATT and CDR2 is SNEGSKA in the germline V gene (reference sequence). V was shortened by 6 bases and J by 5 bases, with 18 bases between the two germline ends. The CDR3 bases are TGCAGTGCGCGGGCGCGGGGAGAGGGAGATACGCAGTATTTT. The encoded protein is CSARARGEGDTQYF.

For the CDR3, the DNA is TGTGCCACCACAGGAGGCCCGAACACCGGGGAGCTGTTTTTT. Its protein product is CATTGGPNTGELFF. J is TRBJ2-2 and V is TRBV28; D possibly uses TRBD1 or TRBD2 (5 bases each). V lost 10 bases and J lost 0, with 12 bases in between. CDR1 MDHEN and CDR2 SYDVKM come from the germline V gene. This CDR3 is 14 amino acids long.